The 9 T cell receptor beta chains in this list originate from one sample, sequenced in a study of T cells in Graves' hyperthyroidism and ophthalmopathy. Researchers took RNA transcripts and amplified the TCR beta CDR3 regions from them. The HTBI primer set drove a first-round RT-PCR of the TCR CDR3. TCRdb re-called the multiplex PCR reads through MiXCR, storing one row per CDR3 protein. Seen here are hundreds of thousands of distinct CDR3 sequences, approximately 18% observed once, and the top ten hold approximately 37%. Sequencing was performed on blood. Receptor source: a man between 50 and 59 years old with Graves' ophthalmopathy.

This clonotype was detected many times. This chain connects TRBV5-1 to TRBJ1-5, with unresolved D. The germline V gene encodes CDR1 SGHRS and CDR2 YFSETQ. This CDR3 contains 12 residues. Trimming stripped 2 bases from V and 6 bases from J, with 6 bases between. CDR3 nucleotides: TGCGCCAGCAGCTTCTCGGGTCAGCCCCAGCATTTT. Protein: CASSFSGQPQHF.

At least ten counts were recorded for this clonotype. The genes are TRBV18 and TRBJ1-1; D gene uncertain. Germline-derived CDR1 and CDR2 are KGHSH and LQKENI. The CDR3 is 12 amino acids. V was pared by 3 bases and J by 10 bases, with 12 bases between. The CDR3 DNA sequence: TGTGCCAGCTCACCCGAAAAGGGTACAGCTTTCTTT. The encoded protein is CASSPEKGTAFF.

The chain links TRBV10-3 to TRBJ2-3; 7 bases fit TRBD2. J was trimmed by 5 bases and V by 10 bases; bases with no gene match: 6. CDR1 is ENHRY and CDR2 is SYGVKD in the germline V gene. The CDR3 length is 12 residues. The CDR3, as DNA: TGTGCCACCCGGCGGGAGCGAGATACGCAGTATTTT. Its protein is CATRRERDTQYF.

This clonotype was counted ten times or more. This chain connects TRBV18 to TRBJ1-1; no firm D call. Trimming removed 0 bases at V and 0 bases at J, with 5 bases between. Germline CDR1 reads KGHSH; CDR2 reads LQKENI. This CDR3 is 14 amino acids long. The CDR3 region has the DNA TGTGCCAGCTCACCACCCTCGGTGAACACTGAAGCTTTCTTT. It yields the protein CASSPPSVNTEAFF. The whole variable domain, remainder taken from reference TRBV18 and TRBJ1-1, is NAGVMQNPRHLVRRRGQEARLRCSPMKGHSHVYWYRQLPEEGLKFMVYLQKENIIDESGMPKERFSAEFPKEGPSILRIQQVVRGDSAAYFCASSPPSVNTEAFFGQGTRLTVV.

The chain carries TRBV7-4 and TRBJ2-1; D gene uncertain. With 1 base removed from V and 0 bases from J, the gap between germline ends came to 19 bases. This CDR3 spans 19 amino acids. Germline V gives CDR1 SGHVT, CDR2 SQSDAQ. Here the CDR3 reads CASSLGGCWGLGSYNEQFF. The CDR3 coding sequence is TGTGCCAGCAGCTTAGGAGGATGTTGGGGTTTGGGCTCCTACAATGAGCAGTTCTTC. The variable domain in full, with the rest retrieved from reference TRBV7-4 and TRBJ2-1, is GAGVSQSPRYKVAKRGRDVALRCDSISGHVTLYWYRQTLGQGSEVLTYSQSDAQRDKSGRPSGRFSAERPERSVSTLKIQRTEQGDSAVYLCASSLGGCWGLGSYNEQFFGPGTRLTVL.

This clonotype was seen at least ten times. The genes are TRBV7-6 and TRBJ1-1; possible D gene TRBD1, 6 bases. The length of the CDR3 is 14 residues. V was shortened by 1 base and J by 7 bases, with 13 bases between the two germline ends. Germline loops: CDR1 SGHVS, CDR2 FNYEAQ. In nucleotides, the CDR3 is TGTGCCAGCAGCTTAGACCCTGGACAGAATGAAGCTTTCTTT. Translating gives CASSLDPGQNEAFF.

The J gene is TRBJ1-3, the V gene TRBV6-1; D is unresolved. Germline V gene sequence: CDR1 MNHNS, CDR2 SASEGT. The CDR3 length is 13 residues. V was cut by 9 bases and J by 3 bases, with 12 bases left in between. CDR3: CASSVKVGNTIYF. The DNA of the CDR3 is TGTGCCAGTAGCGTAAAGGTTGGAAACACCATATATTTT.

This clonotype was counted many times. The chain uses TRBV10-3 and TRBJ2-3; 12 bases agree with TRBD2. After removal of 2 bases from V and 4 bases from J, the junction contained 7 bases not matched to a gene. This CDR3 region has 17 residues. Germline loops: CDR1 ENHRY, CDR2 SYGVKD. In DNA form, the CDR3 reads TGTGCCATCAGTGAGAGAGTAGGACTAGCGGGATCAGATACGCAGTATTTT. Translation gives CAISERVGLAGSDTQYF.

This clonotype was counted at least ten times. The J gene is TRBJ1-5, the V gene TRBV18; TRBD1 agrees at 12 bases. Germline-derived CDR1 and CDR2 are KGHSH and LQKENI. V lost 2 bases to trimming and J lost 6 bases; unmatched junction nucleotides: 8. The CDR3 consists of 17 residues. This chain's CDR3 is CASSPVPGQGAVQPQHF. DNA of the CDR3: TGTGCCAGCTCACCAGTCCCGGGACAGGGGGCCGTTCAGCCCCAGCATTTT.